The rows below give T cell receptor beta chains drawn from one sample of a study of shared clonotypes between healthy human individuals. Some clones are missing from TCRdb's copy, which holds only in-frame ones; the method was immunoSEQ multiplex PCR. The sample contains more than 400,000 clones, roughly 80% of which appear only once. The sequenced sample was PBMCs. These receptors all come from a middle-aged woman in good health. Some clones in this sample may be carry-over from other donors' samples. CDR3s include the opening cysteine and the closing phenylalanine or tryptophan. D genes are given only for firm matches. Size is stated for part of the rows, as once, few or many counts, or as a class when the clone is expanded.

V	J	size	D	length	DNA	CDR3
TRBV4-3	TRBJ2-7	-	TRBD2	21	TGCGCCAGCAGCCAGGTAAAGGGGGGTCTGGGCGGGAGGGTCTCAGGCTACGAGCAGTACTTC	CASSQVKGGLGGRVSGYEQYF
TRBV27	TRBJ1-4	-	-	15	TGTGCCAGCAGTCCCACCAGGAGGAGTCCTGAAAAACTGTTTTTT	CASSPTRRSPEKLFF
TRBV18	TRBJ2-2	-	-	16	TGTGCCAGCTCACCATTCAACAGCCTAAACACCGGGGAGCTGTTTTTT	CASSPFNSLNTGELFF
TRBV6-5	TRBJ1-5	-	-	15	TGTGCCAGCAGTTACTCGAGGCAGGGCAGTCAGCCCCAGCATTTT	CASSYSRQGSQPQHF
TRBV7-6	TRBJ2-7	-	-	14	TGTGCCAGCAGCTTAGCAGGGGAAGACTACGAGCAGTACTTC	CASSLAGEDYEQYF
TRBV28	TRBJ2-2	-	-	14	TGTGCCAGCAGAAATACGGGCTACACCGGGGAGCTGTTTTTT	CASRNTGYTGELFF
TRBV6-5	TRBJ2-3	-	-	8	TGTGCCAGCAGTTACCCGTATTTT	CASSYPYF
TRBV11-2	TRBJ2-3	-	-	16	TGTGCCAGCAGCTTAACGTCTACAGGGCAGGCGGGTACGCAGTATTTT	CASSLTSTGQAGTQYF
TRBV28	TRBJ1-2	-	-	15	TGTGCCAGCAGTTTAGGGGGGGAAAGGGCCTTTGGCTACACCTTC	CASSLGGERAFGYTF
TRBV2	TRBJ1-1	-	-	14	TGTGCCAGCGTGTACAGGGAGCAGGGCACTGAAGCTTTCTTT	CASVYREQGTEAFF
TRBV28	TRBJ1-2	once	-	16	TGTGCCAGCAGTTTCCCCGGACAGCAACACCTCTATGGCTACACCTTC	CASSFPGQQHLYGYTF
TRBV18	TRBJ2-7	-	TRBD2	15	TGTGCCAGCTCACCAAGGGAGCGGGGGGATTACGAGCAGTACTTC	CASSPRERGDYEQYF
TRBV4-2	TRBJ1-4	-	-	15	TGTGCCAGCAGCCAAGGGGGCATCGACAATGAAAAACTGTTTTTT	CASSQGGIDNEKLFF
TRBV7-5	TRBJ1-5	-	-	17	TGTGCCAGAAGCTTTTTCTCCGGGACAGGGAGCAATCAGCCCCAGCATTTT	CARSFFSGTGSNQPQHF
TRBV7-2	TRBJ2-7	-	-	14	TGTGCCAGCAGTTCACCGACAGGTTCCTACGAGCAGTACTTC	CASSSPTGSYEQYF
TRBV5-1	TRBJ1-4	-	-	14	TGCGCCAGCAGTATACGGGGAGCTAATGAAAAACTGTTTTTT	CASSIRGANEKLFF
TRBV6-5	TRBJ2-1	-	-	15	TGTGCCAGCAGTTACGGGACTGGGTTCTACAATGAGCAGTTCTTC	CASSYGTGFYNEQFF
TRBV2	TRBJ2-7	-	TRBD1	11	TGTGCCAGCAAACAGGGGTACGAGCAGTACTTC	CASKQGYEQYF
TRBV4-2	TRBJ2-2	few	-	14	TGTGCCAGCAGCCAGCTGGGTTCCACCGGGGAGCTGTTTTTT	CASSQLGSTGELFF
TRBV7-2	TRBJ2-5	-	-	13	TGTGCCAGCAGCCCCCAAGGAATTAAGACCCAGTACTTC	CASSPQGIKTQYF
TRBV5-1	TRBJ2-4	-	TRBD2	18	TGCGCCAGCAGTCCAACTTTCGTACTAGCGGGAGCCAAAAACATTCAGTACTTC	CASSPTFVLAGAKNIQYF
TRBV28	TRBJ1-5	-	-	17	TGTGCCAGCAGTTTTGACAGGATACGATATAGCAATCAGCCCCAGCATTTT	CASSFDRIRYSNQPQHF
TRBV5-8	TRBJ1-5	-	-	17	TGTGCCAGCAGCTTGGGTTTAGGCAGACCCTACAATCAGCCCCAGCATTTT	CASSLGLGRPYNQPQHF
TRBV30	TRBJ1-5	-	-	16	TGTGCCTGGAGCGACCGGGCGGGACATAGCAATCAGCCCCAGCATTTT	CAWSDRAGHSNQPQHF
TRBV11-2	TRBJ2-1	-	-	17	TGTGCCAGCAGCTTAGCCCCCGGTGCCCTCTCCCCCAATGAGCAGTTCTTC	CASSLAPGALSPNEQFF
TRBV6-5	TRBJ2-2	-	-	16	TGTGCCAGCAGTTACCTTGCCGGAGATAGGTTCGGGGAGCTGTTTTTT	CASSYLAGDRFGELFF
TRBV6-5	TRBJ1-1	-	-	13	TGTGCCAGCAGTTACTCTGGGGGAGACGAAGCTTTCTTT	CASSYSGGDEAFF
TRBV5-1	TRBJ2-5	once	TRBD1	15	TGCGCCAGCAGCAATCAGCAGGGGGCAGGGGAGACCCAGTACTTC	CASSNQQGAGETQYF
TRBV7-3	TRBJ2-6	-	-	16	TGTGCCAGCAGCATTACCGACGCACCTGGGGCCAACGTCCTGACTTTC	CASSITDAPGANVLTF
TRBV4-2	TRBJ2-3	-	-	13	TGTGCCAGCAGCCAAGAGCTTATCGGGACGCAGTATTTT	CASSQELIGTQYF
TRBV15	TRBJ2-6	few	TRBD1	19	TGTGCCACCAGCCAAAACCGGGACAGGCTCCTCTCTGGGGCCAACGTCCTGACTTTC	CATSQNRDRLLSGANVLTF
TRBV14	TRBJ2-7	-	-	15	TGTGCCAGCAGCGTTACTATGATGAGTACGTGGGAGCAGTACTTC	CASSVTMMSTWEQYF
TRBV7-2	TRBJ2-1	-	-	13	TGTGCCAGCAGCTTCAATTCCTACAATGAGCAGTTCTTC	CASSFNSYNEQFF
TRBV7-9	TRBJ2-7	-	TRBD2	15	TGTGCCAGCAGCCAGCTAGCGGGAAGGCCCTACGAGCAGTACTTC	CASSQLAGRPYEQYF
TRBV23-1	TRBJ2-5	-	TRBD2	16	TGCGCCAGCAGTCAGATTAGCGGGAGGGACCAAGAGACCCAGTACTTC	CASSQISGRDQETQYF
TRBV4-3	TRBJ2-1	-	-	16	TGCGCCAGCAGCCTCGGTCCGTCAAGCTCCTACAATGAGCAGTTCTTC	CASSLGPSSSYNEQFF
TRBV7-2	TRBJ2-1	-	-	13	TGTGCCAGCGGGGGCTTCTCCTACAATGAGCAGTTCTTC	CASGGFSYNEQFF
TRBV10-3	TRBJ2-1	-	TRBD2	14	TGTGCCACCTTAGCGGGAGGATCCTACAATGAGCAGTTCTTC	CATLAGGSYNEQFF
TRBV19	TRBJ2-2	-	-	14	TGTGCCAGTAGAGACATAGCGAACACCGGGGAGCTGTTTTTT	CASRDIANTGELFF
TRBV7-6	TRBJ1-1	once	-	13	TGTGCCAGCAGCTATACGGGAAGCACTGAAGCTTTCTTT	CASSYTGSTEAFF
TRBV19	TRBJ1-5	few	-	12	TGTGCCAGTAGTATAGCCCCTCAGCCCCAGCATTTT	CASSIAPQPQHF
TRBV5-4	TRBJ1-2	-	-	15	TGTGCCAGCAGCCCGGGACTCCCGAGGCACTATGGCTACACCTTC	CASSPGLPRHYGYTF
TRBV5-8	TRBJ2-7	-	TRBD1	15	TGTGCCAGCAGCTTACAACAGGGGGAATCCTACGAGCAGTACTTC	CASSLQQGESYEQYF
TRBV14	TRBJ2-7	many	TRBD1	19	TGTGCCAGCAGCCAAGGGGCCCCCTATGACAGGGGGAGCTCCTACGAGCAGTACTTC	CASSQGAPYDRGSSYEQYF
TRBV19	TRBJ1-5	-	-	16	TGTGCCAGTAGTAACCGCAGGGGCCCTAGCAATCAGCCCCAGCATTTT	CASSNRRGPSNQPQHF
TRBV5-6	TRBJ1-2	-	-	14	TGTGCCAGCAGCCGGAGGGTTTGGGGCAGTGGCTACACCTTC	CASSRRVWGSGYTF
TRBV6-5	TRBJ1-2	-	-	15	TGTGCCAGCAGTTACCTAAGCCGGGACGCCGACCGCTACACCTTC	CASSYLSRDADRYTF
TRBV10-1	TRBJ2-3	-	TRBD1	13	TGCGCCAGCAGCGGACAGGGCACAGATACGCAGTATTTT	CASSGQGTDTQYF
TRBV4-2	TRBJ2-4	-	TRBD2	17	TGTGCCAGCAGCCTAGCCCCAGCGGGAGGGAAAGGGTACATTCAGTACTTC	CASSLAPAGGKGYIQYF
TRBV7-8	TRBJ2-2	-	-	13	TGTGCCAGCAGCTTAGTTGTTCCCGGGGAGCTGTTTTTT	CASSLVVPGELFF
TRBV29-1	TRBJ2-1	many	TRBD1	13	TGCAGCGTAGCCGGGACAGGGGGCGGTGAGCAGTTCTTC	CSVAGTGGGEQFF
TRBV10-3	TRBJ2-3	few	-	15	TGTGCCATCAGTGGGACTTATACTAGCACAGATACGCAGTATTTT	CAISGTYTSTDTQYF
TRBV4-2	TRBJ2-5	-	-	15	TGTGCCAGCAGCCAAGATCTCAGGGGCCAAGAGACCCAGTACTTC	CASSQDLRGQETQYF
TRBV14	TRBJ2-1	-	TRBD2	17	TGTGCCAGCAGCCCACCCGTGGGGCGGGAGGGTTACAATGAGCAGTTCTTC	CASSPPVGREGYNEQFF
TRBV28	TRBJ1-1	-	TRBD1	14	TGTGCCAGCAGGGGGGGACAGGGCATCACTGAAGCTTTCTTT	CASRGGQGITEAFF
TRBV6-6	TRBJ1-2	-	-	11	TGTGCCAGCACCGGGGACGTCGGCTACACCTTC	CASTGDVGYTF
TRBV11-2	TRBJ1-3	once	-	16	TGTGCCAGCAGCTACGGACAGCCCTACTCTGGAAACACCATATATTTT	CASSYGQPYSGNTIYF
TRBV29-1	TRBJ1-1	-	-	13	TGCAGCGTTGAGGTGGGGCAGAACACTGAAGCTTTCTTT	CSVEVGQNTEAFF